What follows is one TCR beta chain and its context. Profiled with immunoSEQ multiplex PCR; TCRdb holds only in-frame clones, not every one. The sample lists approximately 49,000 clones, about 76% seen once, with 20% to 25% in the top ten. The sample originates from a study of blood T cell repertoires in COVID-19. V was clipped by 3 bases and J by 2 bases; unmatched bases: 8. The CDR3 is made up of 16 amino acids. Looked up from germline, CDR1 is LNHDA and CDR2 is SQIVND (reference sequence). Sequences were obtained from peripheral blood. The TCR sequence derives from a woman over 75 with COVID-19, enrolled during active disease. This sequence joins TRBV19 and TRBJ2-3, with 7 bases lining up with TRBD1. The DNA of the CDR3 is TGTGCCAGTAGTATTTGGGGACAGACGCTCACAGATACGCAGTATTTT. Residues: CASSIWGQTLTDTQYF.